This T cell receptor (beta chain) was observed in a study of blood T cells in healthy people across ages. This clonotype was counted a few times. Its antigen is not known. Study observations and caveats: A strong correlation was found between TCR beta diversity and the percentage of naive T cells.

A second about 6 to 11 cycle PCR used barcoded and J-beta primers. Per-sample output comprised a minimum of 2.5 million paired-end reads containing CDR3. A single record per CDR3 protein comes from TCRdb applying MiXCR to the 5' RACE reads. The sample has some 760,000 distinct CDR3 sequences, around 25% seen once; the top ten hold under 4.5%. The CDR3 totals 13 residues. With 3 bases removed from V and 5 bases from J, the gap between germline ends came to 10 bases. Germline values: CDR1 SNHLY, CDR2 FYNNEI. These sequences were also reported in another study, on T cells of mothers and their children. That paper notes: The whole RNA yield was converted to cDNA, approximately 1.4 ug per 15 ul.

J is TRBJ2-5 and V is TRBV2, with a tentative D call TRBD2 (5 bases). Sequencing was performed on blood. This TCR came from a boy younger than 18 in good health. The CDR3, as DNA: TGTGCCAGCAGTGATGAGGGAGCGGAGACCCAGTACTTC. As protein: CASSDEGAETQYF.